This T cell receptor (beta chain) stems from a study of shared clonotypes between healthy human individuals (dated by TCRdb to 2019 to 2021). Looking at the study overall: The cohort comprised two women and three men aged 18 to 49 years. For each donor, three plates each were used for CD4 naive and CD4 memory, two plates were used for CD8 naive, and one plate was used for CD8 memory. Different laboratories and diverse techniques were used to prepare libraries and sequence TCR repertoires, to increase sequencing depth and limit assay-specific biases. Blood TCR repertoires of a handful of healthy adults were deeply sequenced to estimate repertoire size and the extent of clonotype sharing between individuals. Per donor, leukapheresis produced somewhere between about 0.9 and 9.5 billion PBMCs. What the study reported, not specific to this receptor: When several donors were compared, the shared fraction of clonotypes was around 4.6% for naive CD4, approximately 3.3% for naive CD8, 2% to 2.5% for memory CD4, and less than 0.5% for memory CD8. Estimated clonotype richness was generally larger for naive than for memory subsets. Clonotypes shared by all four sorted-subset donors showed higher generation probabilities than non-shared clonotypes. The genetic and exposure-history diversity represented was limited by the small number of donors. Pairwise subsampling led to the expectation that sequencing depth would affect the degree of clonotype sharing among donors. Rarefaction of sorted-subset datasets indicated incomplete sequencing despite the large sequencing depth. Sampling was restricted to blood, and TCR repertoires in tissue are likely to differ from TCR repertoires in blood.

The cysteine opens and the phenylalanine closes a CDR3 of 15 amino acids. CDR3 DNA only is kept here, 45 bases in frame from base 1. The donors were healthy, HIV-negative adults who had no recently reported acute infections or vaccinations. Every donor was a Caucasian adult living in Nashville, Tennessee, USA. CD4+ T cells were enriched by magnetic negative selection; naive cells were then positively selected on CD45RA, and the negative fraction formed the memory subset. Blood was obtained by leukapheresis, after which PBMCs were separated by Ficoll-Histopaque density gradient centrifugation and cryopreserved in liquid nitrogen vapor phase. Purity and quantity of every magnetically sorted T cell population were checked by analytical flow cytometry. From each sorted fraction, genomic DNA was isolated and quantified by UV absorbance on a Nanodrop 2000c. Using the deep immunoSEQ assay, multiplex PCR amplified TCR CDR3 regions from genomic DNA. For each cell subset, the extracted genomic DNA was distributed evenly across all wells of several immunoSEQ 96-well plates, and each plate served as one replicate. For sorted subsets, about 200 ng genomic DNA, equal to 25,000 to 35,000 T cell genomes, was loaded into each replicate PCR. The purified libraries were quantified using a Qubit 3.0 fluorometer, sized with a Bioanalyzer 2100, and then quantified again using the KAPA Library Quantification kit. Every immunoSEQ 96-well plate was sequenced on a separate single-read 150-cycle Illumina NextSeq 550 flow cell. On the authors' methods: The immunoSEQ output contained only junctional sequences without quality scores, so filtering could not match that applied to full-length reads. Sequences were annotated with PyIR, a Python wrapper for IgBLAST v1.9, and V/J genes and CDR3 were assigned using IMGT germline references. Reads with weak V/J assignments (E-value above 1e-6), missing CDR3, stop codons, out-of-frame junctions, or ambiguous translated residues were removed. V3J clonotypes were defined as sequences sharing the same inferred V gene, J gene, and CDR3 amino acid sequence. The percentage overlap between two repertoires was calculated by dividing the number of shared unique clonotypes by the size of the smaller repertoire. Richness of each repertoire was evaluated using RTK rarefaction, the Chao1 estimator, and Recon v2.1 estimates of unobserved clonotypes. For all TCRbeta clonotypes obtained by the gDNA method from a handful of donors, generation probabilities were computed with OLGA. Here the immuneACCESS table is served through TCRdb, limited to in-frame sequences with V and J called. Missing clones are a known gap in these copies; in checked studies unresolved V genes cover under half, and the rest lacks a known reason. V, J and clone size are taken as reported in that table, and D and trimming were inferred from the DNA itself. The sample data list nearly 1 million clones, and approximately 80% of these were observed just once. 1.5% of the sample goes to the ten largest clones.

Of note for this clone: Its antigen is not yet known. Per-base quality was not reported, and no clone a single base away is much larger than it.

Sequencing used memory CD4+ T cells sorted from blood. The cell subset or site label corresponds to: CD45RA-negative fraction. The receptor comes from a young man in good health. The V gene is TRBV1 and the J gene is TRBJ2-7; the table's D call, TRBD2, was not checked against the DNA. TRBV1 is a listed pseudogene. The DNA reads TGCACCAGCAGCCAAGTACGCTACTCCTCCTACGAGCAGTACTTC. It is translated as CTSSQVRYSSYEQYF.